The present entry profiles one T cell receptor beta chain with its context. Antigen unknown. This entry is derived from a study of shared clonotypes between healthy human individuals. Notes on the study in general: A small donor pool kept down the genetic and exposure-history diversity that was represented. Although depth was large, rarefaction showed that sequencing of the sorted subsets was incomplete.

Profiling relied on immunoSEQ multiplex PCR, and the TCRdb table lists in-frame clones only, not all of them. Found here are over a million clones, approximately 98.5% of them singletons; the top ten hold roughly 0.36%. Naive CD45RA+ and memory CD45RA-negative subsets were split from CD4+ cells. In germline, CDR1 is MDHEN, CDR2 SYDVKM. The CDR3 length is 14 residues. V dropped 7 bases and J dropped 3; count of bases not matched to a gene: 4. This clonotype was obtained from a man aged 25 to 45 in good health. The material sequenced was naive CD4+ T cells sorted from blood. Documented subset: CD45RA+ positively selected. This sequence joins TRBV28 and TRBJ2-1; 9 positions match TRBD2. The CDR3 DNA reads TGTGCCAGCATTGTTAGCGGGAGCTACAATGAGCAGTTCTTC. This translates into CASIVSGSYNEQFF.